The text below deals with one TCR beta chain. The data belong to a study of graft-versus-host responses after intestinal transplantation. Processing of graft tissue released intraepithelial and lamina propria lymphocytes. This CDR3 contains 9 residues. Germline V gene sequence: CDR1 MDHEN, CDR2 SYDVKM. Method: immunoSEQ multiplex PCR; TCRdb's copy keeps in-frame clones and lacks some. Among 14,000 or so clones listed, 77% were seen once. The receptor was isolated from a human patient who received an intestinal transplant, so some T cells may come from the graft donor. The chain couples TRBV28 to TRBJ1-2; D uncertain. The specimen was ileum tissue, collected roughly 28 days after intestinal transplant. For the CDR3, the DNA is TGTGCGGCGCGGCATGGCTACACCTTC. It encodes CAARHGYTF.